This record covers a single TCR beta chain. Per the original methods: Amplification from reference gene primers served as the basis for estimated nucleated cell counts. Clones were sequenced by immunoSEQ multiplex PCR, and TCRdb holds only the in-frame ones, with some missing. V, J and clone size derive from that table, while D and trimming were established from the DNA sequence. The sample lists 60,000 to 65,000 clones, more than 60% occurring once. V gave up 1 base and J gave up 0 bases; unmatched junction bases: 2. Germline CDR1 and CDR2: SQVTM and ANQGSEA. This CDR3 has 15 residues. These data belong to a study of blood T cell repertoires in COVID-19. As for the study in general: Collection of acute and convalescent COVID-19 samples took place in the United States, Italy and Spain. In each case, the material was cDNA or gDNA derived from T cells, B-cell-depleted T cells, or PBMCs.

This chain joins TRBV29-1 and TRBJ2-1; 8 bases align to TRBD1. What was sequenced was peripheral blood. This sequence was found in a human donor in a cohort sampled during active COVID-19. Written as DNA, the CDR3 is TGCAGCGTTGAAGGAGGACAGGGCTCCTACAATGAGCAGTTCTTC. Residues: CSVEGGQGSYNEQFF.